A single sample is the source of the 15 T cell receptor beta chains below, sequenced in a study of OX40 agonist ivuxolimab in advanced cancers. TCRdb's table, derived via immunoSEQ multiplex PCR, lists solely in-frame clones and lacks some. Of approximately 60,000 clones in the sample, 77% were seen once. The specimen was CD4+ or CD8+ T cells sorted from blood, collected in a trial of the OX40 agonist ivuxolimab. The origin of the receptors is an adult with an advanced solid tumor such as melanoma, head and neck, liver or kidney cancer.

The chain has TRBV1 and TRBJ1-2. TRBV1 is flagged as a pseudogene. This CDR3 has 14 residues. As DNA, the CDR3 is TGCACCAGCAGCCAAGAGGGCGGACGCTATGGCTACACCTTC. Its protein product is CTSSQEGGRYGYTF.

J is TRBJ1-2 and V is TRBV13; 10 nucleotides line up with TRBD1. Germline CDR1 and CDR2: PRHDT and FYEKMQ (reference sequence). The J segment lost 2 bases and the V segment lost 5 bases, leaving 8 bases of the junction unmatched. The CDR3 length is 16 residues. DNA of the CDR3: TGTGCCAGCAGCGTGTACCGGGACAGGGGAAACTATGGCTACACCTTC. Its protein is CASSVYRDRGNYGYTF.

The chain joins TRBV27 to TRBJ2-6; the D gene is possibly TRBD1 (6 bases). CDR1 is MNHEY, CDR2 SMNVEV, per germline (reference sequence). The CDR3 has 16 residues. Trimming took off 10 bases at V and 4 bases at J, with 20 bases between the two ends. CDR3 in amino acids: CANSDRFSVGANVLTF. CDR3 DNA: TGTGCCAACTCCGACAGGTTCTCTGTCGGGGCCAACGTCCTGACTTTC.

V is TRBV25-1 and J is TRBJ2-4; D is uncertain. The germline V gene has CDR1 MGHDK and CDR2 SYGVNS. The CDR3 has 16 amino acids. V was cut by 5 bases and J by 8 bases, with 22 bases left in between. CDR3 sequence reads: CASSSPEPIGRYIQYF. The CDR3 DNA sequence: TGTGCCAGCAGTTCCCCGGAACCGATAGGGCGATACATTCAGTACTTC.

V and J are TRBV6-5 and TRBJ1-5, with TRBD1 matching 7 bases. Trimming removed 6 bases from V and 7 bases from J; junction bases left unmatched: 6. The CDR3 has 13 residues. The V gene's germline CDR1 is MNHEY and CDR2 SVGAGI. In nucleotides, the CDR3 is TGTGCCAGCAGGCCGACAGGGAACCAGCCCCAGCATTTT. Its translation: CASRPTGNQPQHF.

This chain uses TRBV27 with TRBJ1-4; the D is unclear. The CDR3 contains 11 residues. V was trimmed by 6 bases and J by 5 bases, leaving 4 bases between them. The V gene's germline CDR1 is MNHEY and CDR2 SMNVEV (reference sequence). CDR3: CASRGNEKLFF. DNA for the CDR3: TGTGCCAGCAGGGGGAATGAAAAACTGTTTTTT.

The V gene is TRBV7-9, the J gene TRBJ2-5; D is uncertain. The DNA end is a closer match to TRBJ2-7, so the J assignment may be wrong. The length of the CDR3 is 13 residues. Germline V gene lookup returns CDR1 SEHNR and CDR2 FQNEAQ (reference sequence). CDR3 in DNA: TGTGCCAGCAGCTTATTAGCTCCTTACGAGCAGTACTTC. Residues: CASSLLAPYEQYF.

The count of this clone is one. V gene TRBV19 combines with J gene TRBJ2-3; the match to TRBD2 covers 7 bases. CDR1 and CDR2 from the germline V gene are LNHDA and SQIVND (reference sequence). V shed 8 bases, J shed 0 bases, and the junction held 8 bases outside the gene matches. The CDR3 is made up of 15 amino acids. CDR3 DNA sequence: TGTGCCAGTGCCCCCGGACTAGAGAGCACAGATACGCAGTATTTT. Its translation: CASAPGLESTDTQYF. Combining the CDR3 with reference TRBV19 and TRBJ2-3 gives the whole variable domain DGGITQSPKYLFRKEGQNVTLSCEQNLNHDAMYWYRQDPGQGLRLIYYSQIVNDFQKGDIAEGYSVSREKKESFPLTVTSAQKNPTAFYLCASAPGLESTDTQYFGPGTRLTVL.

This chain joins TRBV5-4 and TRBJ2-1; D not resolved. Germline lookup yields CDR1 SGHNT and CDR2 YYREEE (reference sequence). CDR3 length equals 15 residues. V lost 0 bases and J 4 bases, leaving 11 bases between the germline ends. The CDR3 is CASSLAGDSYNEQFF. In nucleotides, the CDR3 is TGTGCCAGCAGCTTGGCCGGTGATAGTTACAATGAGCAGTTCTTC.

V and J are TRBV29-1 and TRBJ2-1, with TRBD2 matching over 9 bases. Germline V gene sequence: CDR1 SQVTM, CDR2 ANQGSEA. The junction had 10 bases not matched to a gene; V was cut back by 8 bases and J by 8 bases. The CDR3 extends over 13 amino acids. As DNA, the CDR3 is TGCAGCTCGAGTGGTAGCGGGAGTGATGAGCAGTTCTTC. It is translated as CSSSGSGSDEQFF.

The genes are TRBV7-2 and TRBJ2-2; D is unresolved. Between the trimmed V and J ends, which lost 3 bases and 2 bases, there was a span of 10 bases. This CDR3 contains 15 residues. Looked up from germline, CDR1 is SGHTA and CDR2 is FQGNSA. The CDR3 loop is CASSFGHPNTGELFF. CDR3 in DNA: TGTGCCAGCAGCTTCGGGCATCCTAACACCGGGGAGCTGTTTTTT.

This chain connects TRBV28 to TRBJ2-7, with TRBD2 matching over 7 bases. The junction had 5 bases not matched to a gene; V was cut back by 3 bases and J by 0 bases. CDR3 length equals 15 residues. Germline V gene lookup returns CDR1 MDHEN and CDR2 SYDVKM. CDR3 nucleotides: TGTGCCAGCAGTTTGCCAGGCGGGAGCTCCTACGAGCAGTACTTC. Translating it yields CASSLPGGSSYEQYF.

This clone was detected a few times. The rearrangement links TRBV30 to TRBJ1-1, with D perhaps TRBD1 (5 bases). This CDR3 spans 14 amino acids. The germline V and J ends were trimmed by 4 bases and 4 bases, with 16 bases remaining between them. Germline V gives CDR1 GTSNPN, CDR2 SVGIG (reference sequence). CDR3 coding DNA: TGTGCCTGGAAAGGCAGGGCCATCGGCACTGAAGCTTTCTTT. It is translated as CAWKGRAIGTEAFF.

The CDR3 coding sequence is TGCGCCAGCAGCTTGGACGGAACCTACGAGCAGTACTTC. Protein sequence: CASSLDGTYEQYF. The V gene is TRBV5-1, the J gene TRBJ2-7; D call uncertain. Germline V CDR1 and CDR2: SGHRS, YFSETQ. The CDR3 length is 13 residues. Trimming stripped 0 bases from V and 2 bases from J, with 6 bases between.

The chain has TRBV18 and TRBJ2-3; D may be TRBD1 (6 bases). Germline values: CDR1 KGHSH, CDR2 LQKENI. CDR3 length: 15 residues. Trimming shortened V by 2 bases and J by 1 base, and 10 bases separated the two germline ends. The CDR3 DNA is TGTGCCAGCTCACCATTTGGGGGCGGCACAGATACGCAGTATTTT. Its protein product is CASSPFGGGTDTQYF. Complete variable domain (other parts from reference TRBV18 and TRBJ2-3): NAGVMQNPRHLVRRRGQEARLRCSPMKGHSHVYWYRQLPEEGLKFMVYLQKENIIDESGMPKERFSAEFPKEGPSILRIQQVVRGDSAAYFCASSPFGGGTDTQYFGPGTRLTVL.